A selection of T cell receptor beta chains follows, all from one sample in a study of blood T cell repertoires in COVID-19. The table came from immunoSEQ multiplex PCR; TCRdb's copy has only in-frame clones and leaves some out. The table records 120,000 or so clones, 65% to 90% of them present only once. Sequenced sample: peripheral blood. Receptors originate from a woman of 80 years or more with acute or convalescent COVID-19. The CDR3 runs from the conserved cysteine through the conserved F or W.

>TRBJ1-4|TRBV7-9
CASSLTTGRNEKLFF
>TRBJ1-6|TRBV19
CATQTGTGYSPLHF
>TRBJ1-2|TRBV12-3/TRBV12-4
CASKQTEADGYTF
>TRBJ1-1|TRBV12-3/TRBV12-4
CATRGGMNTEAFF
>TRBJ1-6|TRBV19
CASTLRGSSPLHF
>TRBJ1-1|TRBV9
CATSQGASVNEAFF
>TRBJ1-2|TRBV6-6
CAGFGTNSNYGYTF
>TRBJ1-5|TRBV4-2
CASSQEPGTGEQPQHF
>TRBJ1-2|TRBV19
CASSIGGARRNYGYTF
>TRBJ1-1|TRBV6-5
CASGGRGDTEAFF
>TRBJ2-1|TRBV5-1
CASSDGLVTNNEQFF
>TRBJ1-4|TRBV5-1
CASSLDRGDEKLFF
>TRBJ2-2|TRBV3-1/TRBV3-2
CASSQVPSGELFF
>TRBJ2-7|TRBV7-7
CASSPLDRAHEQYF
>TRBJ1-1|TRBV12-3/TRBV12-4
CASSLGGPEAFF
>TRBJ1-3|TRBV5-4
CASSLQGSLSGNTIYF
>TRBJ1-4|TRBV11-2
CASSAEITTNEKLFF
>TRBJ1-2|TRBV3-1/TRBV3-2
CASSRYRTGRDYGYTF
>TRBJ1-1|TRBV11-2
CASRVQGNTEAFF
>TRBJ1-2|TRBV19
CASSPQDYGYGYTF
>TRBJ2-2|TRBV7-6
CASSPWGGGTGELFF
>TRBJ2-1|TRBV6-5
CASTAERGGNHEQFF
>TRBJ1-1|TRBV7-9
CASSLAGAGTEAFF
>TRBJ2-4|TRBV3-1/TRBV3-2
CASSQGAGKGIQYF
>TRBJ1-2|TRBV29-1
CSVGSGPANYGYTF
>TRBJ2-6|TRBV4-1
CASSQSGAESGANVLTF
>TRBJ2-1|TRBV10-3
CAISEQGTHEQFF
>TRBJ1-1|TRBV18
CASSPRQGMNTEAFF
>TRBJ2-2|TRBV5-1
CASSFAGNTGELFF
>TRBJ1-2|TRBV7-9
CASSWDSLGYTF
>TRBJ2-1|TRBV7-9
CASSFEDRGLNEQFF
>TRBJ1-2|TRBV5-4
CASSLGGGLGHGYTF
>TRBJ2-1|TRBV5-1
CASSLGGRNNEQFF
>TRBJ1-5|TRBV15
CATSVGQGVKGTQHF
>TRBJ1-1|TRBV4-1
CASSQEDLASSEAFF
>TRBJ1-2|TRBV10-2
CASRIANYGYTF
>TRBJ1-3|TRBV6-5
CASSYGGQGSGNTIYF
>TRBJ1-1|TRBV7-9
CASKSKDYRRDTEAFF
>TRBJ1-2|TRBV5-1
CASSLGDRAYGYTF
>TRBJ1-3|TRBV11-3
CASSSTGSTGNTIYF
>TRBJ1-1|TRBV28
CASSPAGLTEAFF
>TRBJ1-6|TRBV7-9
CASSGAQAGRQSPLHF
>TRBJ1-1|TRBV7-3
CASSGQGSPAFF
>TRBJ2-5|TRBV5-1
CASSSGGLGETQYF
>TRBJ2-6|TRBV7-9
CASSFLSGANVLTF
>TRBJ2-6|TRBV2
CASSATGVRSGANVLTF
>TRBJ2-7|TRBV14
CASSQDRGTEQYF
>TRBJ2-7|TRBV7-2
CASSRWGSGTYEQYF
>TRBJ1-1|TRBV28
CASSFLRVTEAFF
>TRBJ1-2|TRBV5-8
CASSLALLGDGYGYTF
>TRBJ2-5|TRBV19
CASSISGGETQYF
>TRBJ1-6|TRBV7-2
CASSLGQGASNSPLHF
>TRBJ1-2|TRBV2
CASSELPPGQGPYGYTF
>TRBJ1-2|TRBV9
CASSVVGGLDGYTF
>TRBJ1-1|TRBV28
CASSIGTGSTEAFF
>TRBJ1-3|TRBV4-1
CASSLAPQVSGNTIYF
>TRBJ1-5|TRBV5-6
CASSLGGGSQPQHF